This T cell receptor beta chain emerged from a study of T cell responses to AZD1222 COVID-19 vaccine. Produced via immunoSEQ multiplex PCR; TCRdb's table is partial and in-frame only. The table has roughly 190,000 clones, 85% to 95% seen once. Trimming removed 8 bases at V and 2 bases at J, with 12 bases between. This CDR3 is built from 13 residues. CDR1 is SNHLY, CDR2 FYNNEI, per germline. The material was peripheral blood, obtained on day 0 of AZD1222 vaccination. The TCR was taken from an adult in good health. This chain joins TRBV2 and TRBJ1-1; D remains ambiguous. Here the CDR3 DNA reads TGTGCCAGCGGTCGGGTGATTAACACTGAAGCTTTCTTT. Translation: CASGRVINTEAFF.